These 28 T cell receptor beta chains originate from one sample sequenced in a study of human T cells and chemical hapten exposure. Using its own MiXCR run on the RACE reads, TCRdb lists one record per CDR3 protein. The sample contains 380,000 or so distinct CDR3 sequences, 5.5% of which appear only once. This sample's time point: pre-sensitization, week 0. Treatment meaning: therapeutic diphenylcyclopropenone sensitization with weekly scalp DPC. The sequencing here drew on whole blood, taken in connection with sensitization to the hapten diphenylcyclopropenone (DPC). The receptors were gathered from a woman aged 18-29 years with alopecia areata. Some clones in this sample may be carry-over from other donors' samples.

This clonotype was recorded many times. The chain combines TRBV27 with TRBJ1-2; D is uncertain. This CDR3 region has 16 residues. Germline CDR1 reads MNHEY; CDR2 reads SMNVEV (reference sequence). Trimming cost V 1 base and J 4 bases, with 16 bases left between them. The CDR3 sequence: CASSLLSGRRGYGYTF. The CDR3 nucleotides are TGTGCCAGCAGTTTATTATCGGGCCGGCGGGGCTATGGCTACACCTTC.

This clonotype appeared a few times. The CDR3, as DNA: TGTGCCACCTTTAATCCGGGACAGCCTTATGGCTACACCTTC. It codes for CATFNPGQPYGYTF. The rearrangement uses TRBV28 and TRBJ1-2, with TRBD1 identical over 7 bases. J lost 5 bases, V lost 10 bases, and 13 bases had no gene match. This CDR3 has 14 amino acids. Germline lookup yields CDR1 MDHEN and CDR2 SYDVKM.

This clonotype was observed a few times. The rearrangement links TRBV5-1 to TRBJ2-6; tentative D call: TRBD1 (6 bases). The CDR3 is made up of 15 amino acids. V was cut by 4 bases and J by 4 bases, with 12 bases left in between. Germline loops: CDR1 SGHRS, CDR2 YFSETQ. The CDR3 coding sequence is TGCGCCAGCAGCAGTGGACAGACCGGGGCCAACGTCCTGACTTTC. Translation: CASSSGQTGANVLTF.

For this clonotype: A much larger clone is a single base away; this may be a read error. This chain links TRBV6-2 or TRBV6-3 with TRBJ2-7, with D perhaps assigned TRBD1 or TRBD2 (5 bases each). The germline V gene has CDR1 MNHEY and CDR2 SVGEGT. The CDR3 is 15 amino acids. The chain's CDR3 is CACSYGTGRSYEQYF. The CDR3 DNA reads TGTGCCTGCAGTTACGGAACGGGGCGCTCCTACGAGCAGTACTTC.

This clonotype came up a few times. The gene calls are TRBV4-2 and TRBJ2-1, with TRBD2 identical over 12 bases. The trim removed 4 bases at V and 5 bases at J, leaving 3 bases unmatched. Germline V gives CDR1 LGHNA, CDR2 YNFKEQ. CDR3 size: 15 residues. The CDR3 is CASSPASGGDNEQFF. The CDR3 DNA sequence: TGTGCCAGCAGCCCAGCTAGCGGGGGGGACAATGAGCAGTTCTTC.

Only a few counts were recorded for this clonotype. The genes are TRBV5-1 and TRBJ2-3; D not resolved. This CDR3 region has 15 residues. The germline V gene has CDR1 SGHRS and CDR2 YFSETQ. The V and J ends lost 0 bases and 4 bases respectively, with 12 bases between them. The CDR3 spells CASSLALGTSDTQYF. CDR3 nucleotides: TGCGCCAGCAGCTTGGCCCTCGGCACCTCAGATACGCAGTATTTT.

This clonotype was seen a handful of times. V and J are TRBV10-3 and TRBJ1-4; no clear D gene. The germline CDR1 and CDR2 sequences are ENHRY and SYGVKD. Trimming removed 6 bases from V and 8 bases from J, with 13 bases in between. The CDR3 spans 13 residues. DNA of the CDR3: TGTGCCATCAGAAAAACGAGTGAGGAAAAACTGTTTTTT. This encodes CAIRKTSEEKLFF.

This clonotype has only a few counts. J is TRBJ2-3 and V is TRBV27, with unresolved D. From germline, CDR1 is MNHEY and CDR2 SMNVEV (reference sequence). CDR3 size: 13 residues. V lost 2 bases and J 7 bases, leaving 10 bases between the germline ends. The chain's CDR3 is CASSLQNPHTQYF. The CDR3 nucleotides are TGTGCCAGCAGTTTACAGAACCCGCATACGCAGTATTTT.

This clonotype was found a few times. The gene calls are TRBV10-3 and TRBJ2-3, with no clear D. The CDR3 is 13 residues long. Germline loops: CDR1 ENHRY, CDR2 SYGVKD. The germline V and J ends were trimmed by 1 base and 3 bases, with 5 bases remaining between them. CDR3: CAISEWQTDTQYF. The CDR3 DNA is TGTGCCATCAGTGAGTGGCAGACAGATACGCAGTATTTT.

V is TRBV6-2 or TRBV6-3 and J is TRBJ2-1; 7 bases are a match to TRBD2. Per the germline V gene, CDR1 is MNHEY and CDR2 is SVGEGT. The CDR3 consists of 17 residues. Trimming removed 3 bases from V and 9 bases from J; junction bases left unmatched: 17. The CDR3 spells CASSYVRGDAGRSEQFF. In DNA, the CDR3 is TGTGCCAGCAGTTATGTCCGGGGGGACGCTGGTCGTAGTGAGCAGTTCTTC.

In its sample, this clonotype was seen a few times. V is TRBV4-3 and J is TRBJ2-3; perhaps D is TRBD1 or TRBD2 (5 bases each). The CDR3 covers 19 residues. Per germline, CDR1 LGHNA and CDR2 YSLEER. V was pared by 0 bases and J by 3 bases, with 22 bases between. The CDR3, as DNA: TGCGCCAGCAGCCAAGAACCCCCCCCCCGAGGGGACGGGACAGATACGCAGTATTTT. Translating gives CASSQEPPPRGDGTDTQYF.

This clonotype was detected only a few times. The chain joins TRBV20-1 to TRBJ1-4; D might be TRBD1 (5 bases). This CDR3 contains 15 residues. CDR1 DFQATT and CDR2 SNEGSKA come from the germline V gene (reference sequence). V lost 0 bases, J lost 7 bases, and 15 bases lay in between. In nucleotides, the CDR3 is TGCAGTGCTAGAGATTCTAGGCAGGGAGGTGAAAAACTGTTTTTT. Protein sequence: CSARDSRQGGEKLFF.

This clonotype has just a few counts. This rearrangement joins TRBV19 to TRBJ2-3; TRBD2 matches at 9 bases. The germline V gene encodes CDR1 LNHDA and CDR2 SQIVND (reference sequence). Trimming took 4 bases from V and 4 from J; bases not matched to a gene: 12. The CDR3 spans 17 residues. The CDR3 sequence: CASSNFPRAGGSDTQYF. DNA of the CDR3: TGTGCCAGTAGTAATTTCCCGAGAGCGGGGGGATCAGATACGCAGTATTTT.

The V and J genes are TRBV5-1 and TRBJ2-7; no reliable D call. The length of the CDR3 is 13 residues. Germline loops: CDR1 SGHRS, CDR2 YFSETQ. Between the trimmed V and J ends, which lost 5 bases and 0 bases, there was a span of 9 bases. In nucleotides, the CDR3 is TGCGCCAGCAGGGCAAGAAGCTCCTACGAGCAGTACTTC. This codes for CASRARSSYEQYF.

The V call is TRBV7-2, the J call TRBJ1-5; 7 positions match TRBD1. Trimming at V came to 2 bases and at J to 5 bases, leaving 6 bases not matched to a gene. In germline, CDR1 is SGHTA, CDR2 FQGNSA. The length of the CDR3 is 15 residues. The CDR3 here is CASSLQGQPHQPQHF. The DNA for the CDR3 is TGTGCCAGCAGCTTACAGGGACAGCCACATCAGCCCCAGCATTTT.

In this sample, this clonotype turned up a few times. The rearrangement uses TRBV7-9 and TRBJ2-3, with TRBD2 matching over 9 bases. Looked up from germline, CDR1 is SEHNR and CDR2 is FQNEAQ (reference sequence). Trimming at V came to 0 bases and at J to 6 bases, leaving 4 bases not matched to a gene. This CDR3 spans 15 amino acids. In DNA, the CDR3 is TGTGCCAGCAGCTTAGCCCTAGCGGGGAGGGATACGCAGTATTTT. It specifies CASSLALAGRDTQYF.

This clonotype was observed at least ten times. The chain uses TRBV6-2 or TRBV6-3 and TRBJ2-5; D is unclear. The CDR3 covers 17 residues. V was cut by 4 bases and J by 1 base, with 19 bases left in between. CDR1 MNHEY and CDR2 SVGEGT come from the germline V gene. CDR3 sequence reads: CASSSPASLGFQETQYF. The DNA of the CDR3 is TGTGCCAGCAGTTCGCCAGCTTCCCTCGGCTTCCAAGAGACCCAGTACTTC.

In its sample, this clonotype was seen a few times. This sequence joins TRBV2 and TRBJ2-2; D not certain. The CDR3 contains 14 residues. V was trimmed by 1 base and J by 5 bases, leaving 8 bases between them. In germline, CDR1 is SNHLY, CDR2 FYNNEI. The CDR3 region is CASSEGRITGELFF. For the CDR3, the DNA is TGTGCCAGCAGTGAAGGCAGGATAACCGGGGAGCTGTTTTTT. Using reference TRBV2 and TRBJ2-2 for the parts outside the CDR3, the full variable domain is EPEVTQTPSHQVTQMGQEVILRCVPISNHLYFYWYRQILGQKVEFLVSFYNNEISEKSEIFDDQFSVERPDGSNFTLKIRSTKLEDSAMYFCASSEGRITGELFFGEGSRLTVL.

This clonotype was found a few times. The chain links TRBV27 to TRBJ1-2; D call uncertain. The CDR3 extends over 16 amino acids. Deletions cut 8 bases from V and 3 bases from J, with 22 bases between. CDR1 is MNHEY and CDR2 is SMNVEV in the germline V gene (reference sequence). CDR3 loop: CASGVWIRRAHYGYTF. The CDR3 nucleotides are TGTGCCAGCGGGGTCTGGATCCGGCGAGCCCACTATGGCTACACCTTC.

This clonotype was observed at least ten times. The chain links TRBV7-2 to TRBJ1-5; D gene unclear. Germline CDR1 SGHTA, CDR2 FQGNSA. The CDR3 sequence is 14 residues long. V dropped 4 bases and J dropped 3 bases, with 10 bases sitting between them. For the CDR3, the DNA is TGTGCCAGCAGCTCGACACCACTCAATCAGCCCCAGCATTTT. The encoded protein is CASSSTPLNQPQHF.

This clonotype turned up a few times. CDR3 nucleotides: TGTGCCAGCAGTCCCCGGTGGGGGGGACCCACAGATACGCAGTATTTT. Its translation: CASSPRWGGPTDTQYF. The rearrangement links TRBV27 to TRBJ2-3; TRBD2 matches at 7 bases. The length of the CDR3 is 16 residues. The germline CDR1 and CDR2 sequences are MNHEY and SMNVEV (reference sequence). J gave up 2 bases and V 5 bases, and 10 bases lay outside the gene matches.

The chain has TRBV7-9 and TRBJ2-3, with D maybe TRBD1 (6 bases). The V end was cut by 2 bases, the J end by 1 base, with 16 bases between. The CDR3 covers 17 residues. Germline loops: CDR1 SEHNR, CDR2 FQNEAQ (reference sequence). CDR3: CASSLQGMARGTDTQYF. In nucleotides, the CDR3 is TGTGCCAGCAGCTTACAGGGGATGGCGCGAGGCACAGATACGCAGTATTTT. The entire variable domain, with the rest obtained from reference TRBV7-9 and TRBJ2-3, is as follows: DTGVSQNPRHKITKRGQNVTFRCDPISEHNRLYWYRQTLGQGPEFLTYFQNEAQLEKSRLLSDRFSAERPKGSFSTLEIQRTEQGDSAMYLCASSLQGMARGTDTQYFGPGTRLTVL.

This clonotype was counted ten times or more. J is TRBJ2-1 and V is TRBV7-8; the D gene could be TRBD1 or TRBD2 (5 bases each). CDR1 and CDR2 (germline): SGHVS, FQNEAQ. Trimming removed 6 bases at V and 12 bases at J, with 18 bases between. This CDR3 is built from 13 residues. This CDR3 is CASSLDRDQGQFF. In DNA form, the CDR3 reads TGTGCCAGCAGTCTAGATAGGGACCAGGGGCAGTTCTTC. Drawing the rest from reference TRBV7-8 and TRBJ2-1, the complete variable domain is GAGVSQSPRYKVAKRGQDVALRCDPISGHVSLFWYQQALGQGPEFLTYFQNEAQLDKSGLPSDRFFAERPEGSVSTLKIQRTQQEDSAVYLCASSLDRDQGQFFGPGTRLTVL.

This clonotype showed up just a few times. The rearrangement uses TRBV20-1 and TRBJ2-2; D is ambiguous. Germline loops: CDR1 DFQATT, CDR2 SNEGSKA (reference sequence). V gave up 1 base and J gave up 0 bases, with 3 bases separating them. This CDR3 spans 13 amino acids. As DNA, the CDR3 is TGCAGTGCTAGAGTAGCGAACACCGGGGAGCTGTTTTTT. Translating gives CSARVANTGELFF.

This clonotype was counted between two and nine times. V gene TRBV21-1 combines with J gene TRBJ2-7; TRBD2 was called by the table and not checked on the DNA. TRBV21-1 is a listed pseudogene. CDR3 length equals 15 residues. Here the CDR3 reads CASSKVMRVSYEQYF. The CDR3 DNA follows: TGTGCCAGCAGCAAAGTTATGAGGGTCTCCTACGAGCAGTACTTC.

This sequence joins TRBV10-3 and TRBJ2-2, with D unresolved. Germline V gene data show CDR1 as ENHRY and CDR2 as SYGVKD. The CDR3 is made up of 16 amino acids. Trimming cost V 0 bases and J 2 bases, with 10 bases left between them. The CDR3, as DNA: TGTGCCATCAGTGAGTCGCTATGGAAAAACACCGGGGAGCTGTTTTTT. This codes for CAISESLWKNTGELFF.

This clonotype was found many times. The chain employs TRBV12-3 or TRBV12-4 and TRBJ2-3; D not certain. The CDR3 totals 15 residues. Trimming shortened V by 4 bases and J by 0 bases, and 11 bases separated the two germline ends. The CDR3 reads CASSSQTSSTDTQYF. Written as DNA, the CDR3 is TGTGCCAGCAGTTCCCAGACTTCTAGCACAGATACGCAGTATTTT.

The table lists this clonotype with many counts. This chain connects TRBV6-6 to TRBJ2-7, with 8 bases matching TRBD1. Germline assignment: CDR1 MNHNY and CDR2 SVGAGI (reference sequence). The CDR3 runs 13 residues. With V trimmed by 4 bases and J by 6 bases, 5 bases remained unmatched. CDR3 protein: CASSSSTGVEQYF. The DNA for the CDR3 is TGTGCCAGCAGTTCCTCGACAGGGGTCGAGCAGTACTTC.